This is a list of T cell receptor beta chains from one sample in a study of shared clonotypes between healthy human individuals. This table comes from immunoSEQ multiplex PCR, and its TCRdb copy is limited to in-frame clones, with some not included. Among roughly 1,800,000 clones listed, approximately 95% were seen once. Sequenced sample: naive CD8+ T cells sorted from blood. Source of these receptors: a man aged 18 to 29 in good health. CDR3s include the opening cysteine and the closing phenylalanine or tryptophan. D genes are given only for firm matches. Where a row states a size, it is once, few, many or the class of an expanded clone; other rows omit it.

CDR3aa: CATSSGTSEGDTQYF
CDR3nt: TGTGCCACCAGCAGTGGGACTAGCGAAGGAGATACGCAGTATTTT
len: 15
v_gene: TRBV15
abundance: -
j_gene: TRBJ2-3
d_gene: TRBD2

CDR3aa: CASGTYLSYNEQFF
CDR3nt: TGTGCCAGCGGCACCTACCTCTCCTACAATGAGCAGTTCTTC
len: 14
v_gene: TRBV6-5
abundance: -
j_gene: TRBJ2-1
d_gene: -

CDR3aa: CASLPQGQHPYEQYF
CDR3nt: TGTGCCAGCTTGCCGCAGGGCCAGCACCCCTACGAGCAGTACTTC
len: 15
v_gene: TRBV28
abundance: -
j_gene: TRBJ2-7
d_gene: -

CDR3aa: CASSLEGSGTEAFF
CDR3nt: TGCGCCAGCAGCCTCGAAGGGTCGGGCACTGAAGCTTTCTTT
len: 14
v_gene: TRBV4-1
abundance: -
j_gene: TRBJ1-1
d_gene: -

CDR3aa: CASTSLGNELFF
CDR3nt: TGCGCCAGCACCTCCTTAGGGAACGAGCTGTTTTTT
len: 12
v_gene: TRBV4-1
abundance: -
j_gene: TRBJ2-2
d_gene: -

CDR3aa: CASQLVGDGETQYF
CDR3nt: TGTGCCAGCCAACTAGTGGGTGACGGAGAGACCCAGTACTTC
len: 14
v_gene: TRBV6-5
abundance: -
j_gene: TRBJ2-5
d_gene: -

CDR3aa: CASSPYGSSYEQYF
CDR3nt: TGTGCCAGCAGCCCCTACGGGAGCTCCTACGAGCAGTACTTC
len: 14
v_gene: TRBV6-5
abundance: -
j_gene: TRBJ2-7
d_gene: -

CDR3aa: CATSRDRGQGNEQFF
CDR3nt: TGTGCCACCAGCAGAGATCGGGGACAGGGCAATGAGCAGTTCTTC
len: 15
v_gene: TRBV15
abundance: -
j_gene: TRBJ2-1
d_gene: TRBD1

CDR3aa: CASSLPTRETQYF
CDR3nt: TGTGCCAGCAGTTTACCGACTCGAGAGACCCAGTACTTC
len: 13
v_gene: TRBV28
abundance: -
j_gene: TRBJ2-5
d_gene: -

CDR3aa: CASSKDVQETQYF
CDR3nt: TGTGCCAGCAGCAAGGATGTCCAAGAGACCCAGTACTTC
len: 13
v_gene: TRBV5-6
abundance: -
j_gene: TRBJ2-5
d_gene: -

CDR3aa: CATKEEMNQPQHF
CDR3nt: TGTGCCACCAAGGAAGAGATGAATCAGCCCCAGCATTTT
len: 13
v_gene: TRBV10-3
abundance: -
j_gene: TRBJ1-5
d_gene: -

CDR3aa: CASSVPGSAETQYF
CDR3nt: TGTGCCAGCAGTGTCCCAGGGAGTGCGGAGACCCAGTACTTC
len: 14
v_gene: TRBV6-5
abundance: -
j_gene: TRBJ2-5
d_gene: -

CDR3aa: CAPGGYSGNTIYF
CDR3nt: TGTGCCCCGGGAGGTTACTCTGGAAACACCATATATTTT
len: 13
v_gene: TRBV7-9
abundance: once
j_gene: TRBJ1-3
d_gene: -

CDR3aa: CASSEIVRPIVPGELFF
CDR3nt: TGTGCCAGCAGTGAGATCGTCAGGCCTATCGTCCCCGGGGAGCTGTTTTTT
len: 17
v_gene: TRBV6-1
abundance: -
j_gene: TRBJ2-2
d_gene: -

CDR3aa: CASSVPGDVYHLNTEAFF
CDR3nt: TGTGCCAGCAGCGTACCCGGGGACGTATACCACTTGAACACTGAAGCTTTCTTT
len: 18
v_gene: TRBV14
abundance: -
j_gene: TRBJ1-1
d_gene: -

CDR3aa: CASTLQEAQGGDEQFF
CDR3nt: TGTGCCAGCACCCTTCAAGAGGCACAGGGTGGTGATGAGCAGTTCTTC
len: 16
v_gene: TRBV7-9
abundance: -
j_gene: TRBJ2-1
d_gene: -

CDR3aa: CASSTGDRAFEQYF
CDR3nt: TGTGCCAGCTCCACCGGGGACAGGGCCTTCGAGCAGTACTTC
len: 14
v_gene: TRBV2
abundance: -
j_gene: TRBJ2-7
d_gene: TRBD1

CDR3aa: CASRMALSQSNYGYTF
CDR3nt: TGTGCCAGCAGGATGGCGTTGAGCCAATCTAACTATGGCTACACCTTC
len: 16
v_gene: TRBV28
abundance: -
j_gene: TRBJ1-2
d_gene: -

CDR3aa: CASSAGQGSLNYEQYF
CDR3nt: TGTGCCAGCAGCGCGGGACAGGGGAGCCTAAACTACGAGCAGTACTTC
len: 16
v_gene: TRBV11-2
abundance: -
j_gene: TRBJ2-7
d_gene: TRBD1

CDR3aa: CAWSVQGETQYF
CDR3nt: TGTGCCTGGAGTGTACAGGGGGAGACCCAGTACTTC
len: 12
v_gene: TRBV30
abundance: -
j_gene: TRBJ2-5
d_gene: TRBD1

CDR3aa: CASSLEAGSGELFF
CDR3nt: TGTGCCAGCAGCTTAGAGGCAGGAAGCGGGGAGCTGTTTTTT
len: 14
v_gene: TRBV7-6
abundance: -
j_gene: TRBJ2-2
d_gene: -

CDR3aa: CASSHPGLINTGELFF
CDR3nt: TGTGCCAGCAGCCACCCGGGACTGATAAACACCGGGGAGCTGTTTTTT
len: 16
v_gene: TRBV9
abundance: -
j_gene: TRBJ2-2
d_gene: -

CDR3aa: CASSLGNLPDTQYF
CDR3nt: TGCGCCAGCAGCTTGGGCAACCTGCCAGATACGCAGTATTTT
len: 14
v_gene: TRBV5-1
abundance: -
j_gene: TRBJ2-3
d_gene: -

CDR3aa: CASSSEGANVLTF
CDR3nt: TGTGCCAGCAGCTCGGAAGGGGCCAACGTCCTGACTTTC
len: 13
v_gene: TRBV5-6
abundance: -
j_gene: TRBJ2-6
d_gene: -

CDR3aa: CASSYSRTGYHEQYF
CDR3nt: TGTGCCAGCAGTTACTCAAGGACAGGGTACCACGAGCAGTACTTC
len: 15
v_gene: TRBV6-5
abundance: once
j_gene: TRBJ2-7
d_gene: TRBD1

CDR3aa: CASSQALGGVAAQYF
CDR3nt: TGCGCCAGCAGCCAAGCCCTTGGGGGGGTTGCGGCCCAGTACTTC
len: 15
v_gene: TRBV4-1
abundance: -
j_gene: TRBJ2-5
d_gene: TRBD2

CDR3aa: CASSLGGAGIYEQYF
CDR3nt: TGTGCCAGCAGCTTAGGAGGTGCAGGAATCTACGAGCAGTACTTC
len: 15
v_gene: TRBV11-2
abundance: -
j_gene: TRBJ2-7
d_gene: -

CDR3aa: CASSLSTGLFTDTQYF
CDR3nt: TGTGCCAGCAGTTTATCGACGGGACTCTTCACAGATACGCAGTATTTT
len: 16
v_gene: TRBV27
abundance: -
j_gene: TRBJ2-3
d_gene: -

CDR3aa: CASSPVSGKNGYTF
CDR3nt: TGTGCCAGCAGCCCCGTCTCGGGCAAGAATGGCTACACCTTC
len: 14
v_gene: TRBV27
abundance: -
j_gene: TRBJ1-2
d_gene: -

CDR3aa: CASSPGQGAVQETQYF
CDR3nt: TGTGCCAGCAGCCCCGGACAGGGGGCGGTACAAGAGACCCAGTACTTC
len: 16
v_gene: TRBV9
abundance: -
j_gene: TRBJ2-5
d_gene: TRBD1

CDR3aa: CASSLSRQGAGEQYF
CDR3nt: TGTGCCAGCAGTTTATCGAGGCAGGGGGCAGGCGAGCAGTACTTC
len: 15
v_gene: TRBV27
abundance: -
j_gene: TRBJ2-7
d_gene: TRBD1

CDR3aa: CASSLEELPGSWDEQYF
CDR3nt: TGTGCCAGCAGCTTAGAAGAGCTCCCAGGGAGTTGGGACGAGCAGTACTTC
len: 17
v_gene: TRBV7-6
abundance: -
j_gene: TRBJ2-7
d_gene: -

CDR3aa: CASSESGGQETQYF
CDR3nt: TGCGCCAGCAGTGAGTCGGGGGGTCAAGAGACCCAGTACTTC
len: 14
v_gene: TRBV10-1
abundance: once
j_gene: TRBJ2-5
d_gene: -

CDR3aa: CASSVGIMVNSYEQYF
CDR3nt: TGTGCCAGCAGCGTAGGAATAATGGTAAACTCCTACGAGCAGTACTTC
len: 16
v_gene: TRBV9
abundance: -
j_gene: TRBJ2-7
d_gene: -

CDR3aa: CASSLSGTSYEQYF
CDR3nt: TGTGCCAGCAGTTTATCGGGGACATCCTACGAGCAGTACTTC
len: 14
v_gene: TRBV27
abundance: -
j_gene: TRBJ2-7
d_gene: -

CDR3aa: CASSDGQGVWDQPQHF
CDR3nt: TGTGCCAGCAGCGATGGACAGGGGGTTTGGGATCAGCCCCAGCATTTT
len: 16
v_gene: TRBV28
abundance: -
j_gene: TRBJ1-5
d_gene: TRBD1

CDR3aa: CASYRVRTGELFF
CDR3nt: TGTGCCAGTTATAGGGTACGCACCGGGGAGCTGTTTTTT
len: 13
v_gene: TRBV19
abundance: once
j_gene: TRBJ2-2
d_gene: -

CDR3aa: CASSSPGAGALQETQYF
CDR3nt: TGTGCCAGCAGCTCCCCCGGAGCGGGGGCCCTCCAAGAGACCCAGTACTTC
len: 17
v_gene: TRBV7-9
abundance: -
j_gene: TRBJ2-5
d_gene: TRBD2

CDR3aa: CASSNPIRHTRNSPLHF
CDR3nt: TGTGCCAGCAGCAACCCAATCAGGCATACGAGGAATTCACCCCTCCACTTT
len: 17
v_gene: TRBV21-1
abundance: once
j_gene: TRBJ1-6
d_gene: -

CDR3aa: CASDPGTEITGTQYF
CDR3nt: TGTGCCAGCGATCCCGGGACGGAGATCACAGGGACCCAGTACTTC
len: 15
v_gene: TRBV7-8
abundance: -
j_gene: TRBJ2-5
d_gene: -

CDR3aa: CASSLPPGQGASKGEKLFF
CDR3nt: TGTGCCAGCAGCTTACCACCGGGACAGGGGGCGTCTAAGGGTGAAAAACTGTTTTTT
len: 19
v_gene: TRBV7-9
abundance: -
j_gene: TRBJ1-4
d_gene: TRBD1

CDR3aa: CASSLLSPVGQDYEQYF
CDR3nt: TGTGCCAGCAGCTTACTCTCTCCGGTGGGACAGGACTACGAGCAGTACTTC
len: 17
v_gene: TRBV27
abundance: once
j_gene: TRBJ2-7
d_gene: TRBD1

CDR3aa: CASSHGTGRGGELFF
CDR3nt: TGTGCCAGCAGTCACGGGACAGGGAGGGGCGGGGAGCTGTTTTTT
len: 15
v_gene: TRBV6-1
abundance: -
j_gene: TRBJ2-2
d_gene: TRBD1

CDR3aa: CASSLRGAPEQFF
CDR3nt: TGCGCCAGCAGCCTTAGGGGGGCCCCAGAGCAGTTCTTC
len: 13
v_gene: TRBV4-3
abundance: -
j_gene: TRBJ2-1
d_gene: -

CDR3aa: CASSFSGGDYEQYF
CDR3nt: TGTGCCAGCAGTTTTAGCGGGGGGGACTACGAGCAGTACTTC
len: 14
v_gene: TRBV27
abundance: -
j_gene: TRBJ2-7
d_gene: TRBD2

CDR3aa: CASSFVDLSYEQYF
CDR3nt: TGTGCCAGCAGCTTCGTCGACCTTAGCTACGAGCAGTACTTC
len: 14
v_gene: TRBV5-6
abundance: -
j_gene: TRBJ2-7
d_gene: -

CDR3aa: CASSPSSGGVSYEQYF
CDR3nt: TGTGCCAGCAGTCCCTCTAGCGGGGGGGTTTCCTACGAGCAGTACTTC
len: 16
v_gene: TRBV27
abundance: -
j_gene: TRBJ2-7
d_gene: TRBD2

CDR3aa: CASSVDGRTGNTIYF
CDR3nt: TGTGCCAGCAGCGTAGACGGCAGGACTGGAAACACCATATATTTT
len: 15
v_gene: TRBV9
abundance: -
j_gene: TRBJ1-3
d_gene: -

CDR3aa: CASRGDVTYEQYF
CDR3nt: TGTGCCAGCAGGGGAGACGTTACCTACGAGCAGTACTTC
len: 13
v_gene: TRBV27
abundance: -
j_gene: TRBJ2-7
d_gene: -

CDR3aa: CASSYGGDGLYEQYF
CDR3nt: TGTGCCAGCAGTTACGGGGGGGACGGGCTCTACGAGCAGTACTTC
len: 15
v_gene: TRBV6-6
abundance: -
j_gene: TRBJ2-7
d_gene: TRBD2

CDR3aa: CASSLGLAGVFDEQFF
CDR3nt: TGTGCCAGCAGCCTGGGACTAGCGGGAGTCTTCGATGAGCAGTTCTTC
len: 16
v_gene: TRBV7-2
abundance: -
j_gene: TRBJ2-1
d_gene: TRBD2

CDR3aa: CASISNPTSGDYEQYF
CDR3nt: TGTGCCAGCATCTCTAATCCGACTAGCGGGGACTACGAGCAGTACTTC
len: 16
v_gene: TRBV7-9
abundance: -
j_gene: TRBJ2-7
d_gene: TRBD2

CDR3aa: CAASRIQGFNQPQHF
CDR3nt: TGTGCCGCCAGCAGAATACAGGGATTCAATCAGCCCCAGCATTTT
len: 15
v_gene: TRBV15
abundance: -
j_gene: TRBJ1-5
d_gene: -

CDR3aa: CAWSVGQGPDTQYF
CDR3nt: TGTGCCTGGAGTGTAGGACAGGGTCCAGATACGCAGTATTTT
len: 14
v_gene: TRBV30
abundance: -
j_gene: TRBJ2-3
d_gene: TRBD1

CDR3aa: CASSLSPRYEQYF
CDR3nt: TGTGCCAGCAGCTTAAGTCCTAGGTACGAGCAGTACTTC
len: 13
v_gene: TRBV7-2
abundance: -
j_gene: TRBJ2-7
d_gene: -

CDR3aa: CASSMAGSEQFF
CDR3nt: TGTGCCAGTAGTATGGCAGGCAGTGAGCAGTTCTTC
len: 12
v_gene: TRBV19
abundance: -
j_gene: TRBJ2-1
d_gene: -

CDR3aa: CAWYELSYNEQFF
CDR3nt: TGTGCCTGGTACGAGCTCTCCTACAATGAGCAGTTCTTC
len: 13
v_gene: TRBV30
abundance: -
j_gene: TRBJ2-1
d_gene: -

CDR3aa: CASSIVGGGNQPQHF
CDR3nt: TGTGCCAGTAGTATTGTAGGGGGCGGCAATCAGCCCCAGCATTTT
len: 15
v_gene: TRBV19
abundance: -
j_gene: TRBJ1-5
d_gene: TRBD1

CDR3aa: CASSSGLALYNEQFF
CDR3nt: TGTGCCAGCAGCTCGGGACTAGCGCTCTACAATGAGCAGTTCTTC
len: 15
v_gene: TRBV7-2
abundance: -
j_gene: TRBJ2-1
d_gene: TRBD2

CDR3aa: CASSPWDGSNQPQHF
CDR3nt: TGTGCCAGCAGTCCCTGGGACGGTAGCAATCAGCCCCAGCATTTT
len: 15
v_gene: TRBV27
abundance: -
j_gene: TRBJ1-5
d_gene: -